This entry features one T cell receptor (beta chain) sequence. The trim removed 4 bases at V and 8 bases at J, leaving 10 bases unmatched. The CDR3 extends over 15 amino acids. The V gene's germline CDR1 is MNHNS and CDR2 SASEGT. Libraries were prepared by immunoSEQ multiplex PCR; TCRdb keeps only in-frame clonotypes and omits some of them. The sample carries about 29,000 clones, 80% to 90% recorded once. This sample was taken from a study of T cells in narcolepsy. The chain employs TRBV6-1 and TRBJ1-4; 7 bases are a match to TRBD1. Sequencing used memory (CD45RA-) CD4+ T cells from blood. This clonotype was obtained from a human donor in good health. Here the CDR3 DNA reads TGTGCCAGCAGTGCCCACAGGGGATCAGAGGAAAAACTGTTTTTT. As protein: CASSAHRGSEEKLFF.